This T cell receptor beta chain was retrieved from a study of early stage breast cancer tumors. Study in general: The ER+/PR+/HER2- tumors included roughly eight ductal and a few lobular carcinomas.

Each sample had two DNA replicates, approximately 0.49 ug blood or roughly 1.5 ug tissue. Only in-frame clones appear in the TCRdb table, and some are missing; sequencing was by immunoSEQ multiplex PCR. The sample comprises tens of thousands of clones, approximately 80% of which are singletons, and about 27% rests with the top ten. V was clipped by 7 bases and J by 5 bases, with 9 bases between them. The CDR3 runs to 12 residues. Germline CDR1 reads LNHDA; CDR2 reads SQIVND (reference sequence). This clone has only a few counts. The target antigen is unknown. Study-wide results and caveats: In about 85% of the 16 patients, blood comparison separated tumor from normal breast. Functional markers like CD4, CD8 and FOXP3 were missed in bulk sequencing.

Source material: blood. The source is a person in their sixties with breast cancer. The chain recombines TRBV19 with TRBJ1-5, with D possibly being TRBD1 (6 bases). The CDR3: CASNREYQPQHF. CDR3 in DNA: TGTGCCAGTAACAGGGAATATCAGCCCCAGCATTTT.